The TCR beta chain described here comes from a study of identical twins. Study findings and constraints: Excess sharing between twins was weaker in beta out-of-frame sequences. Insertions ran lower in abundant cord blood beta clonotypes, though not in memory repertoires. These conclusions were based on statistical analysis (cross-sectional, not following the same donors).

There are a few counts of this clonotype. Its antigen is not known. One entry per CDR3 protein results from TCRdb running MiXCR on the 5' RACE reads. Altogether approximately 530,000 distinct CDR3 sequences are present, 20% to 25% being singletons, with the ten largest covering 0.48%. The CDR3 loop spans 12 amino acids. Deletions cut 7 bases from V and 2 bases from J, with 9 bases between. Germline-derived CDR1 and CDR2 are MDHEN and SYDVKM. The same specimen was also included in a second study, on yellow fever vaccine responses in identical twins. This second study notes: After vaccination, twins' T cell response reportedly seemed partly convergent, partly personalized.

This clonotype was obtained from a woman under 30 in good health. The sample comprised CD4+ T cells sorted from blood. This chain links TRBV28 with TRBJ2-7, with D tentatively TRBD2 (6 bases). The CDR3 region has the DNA TGTGCCAGCAATCGGGGGACCTACGAGCAGTACTTC. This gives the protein CASNRGTYEQYF.